The 16 T cell receptor beta chains presented below share a single source sample, sequenced in a study of cytomegalovirus exposure and HLA in healthy donors. This PCR relied on a set of 60 Vbeta primers and 13 Jbeta primers. Sequencing was performed with immunoSEQ multiplex PCR; in TCRdb, only in-frame clones are kept and a portion is missing. Counted here are about 210,000 clones, 82% occurring once; the ten biggest clones make up 4.5% to 7%. Sequencing used PBMCs. These receptors were obtained from a man aged 35 to 55 in good health and CMV-seropositive.

V and J are TRBV19 and TRBJ2-1; perhaps TRBD1 as D (5 bases). CDR3 length: 15 amino acids. Germline CDR1 is LNHDA and CDR2 is SQIVND (reference sequence). With 4 bases removed from V and 0 bases from J, the gap between germline ends came to 10 bases. Here the CDR3 DNA reads TGTGCCAGTAGTACGGACAACCCCTCCTACAATGAGCAGTTCTTC. This sequence encodes CASSTDNPSYNEQFF.

The CDR3 region is CASSLGPGSVGYTF. The DNA for the CDR3 is TGTGCCAGCAGTTTAGGTCCGGGTAGTGTGGGCTACACCTTC. The chain joins TRBV27 to TRBJ1-2, with D hard to call. This CDR3 region has 14 residues. V was cut by 2 bases and J by 8 bases, with 15 bases left in between. Germline CDR1 MNHEY, CDR2 SMNVEV (reference sequence).

This chain joins TRBV12-5 and TRBJ2-1, with TRBD2 matching 8 bases. Germline CDR1 LGHNT, CDR2 FRNRAP. This CDR3 has 14 amino acids. With 4 bases clipped from V and 7 bases from J, the junction kept 6 bases outside the gene matches. CDR3 protein: CASGYSGADNEQFF. CDR3 coding DNA: TGTGCTAGTGGTTATAGCGGGGCCGATAATGAGCAGTTCTTC.

The chain's CDR3 is CSVGGDYGYTF. The CDR3 DNA follows: TGCAGCGTTGGGGGGGACTATGGCTACACCTTC. This chain connects TRBV29-1 to TRBJ1-2, with D possibly matching TRBD1 (5 bases). CDR3 length: 11 amino acids. With 4 bases removed from V and 3 bases from J, the gap between germline ends came to 6 bases. Germline CDR1 is SQVTM and CDR2 is ANQGSEA.

The chain employs TRBV4-1 and TRBJ1-5, with a possible D match to TRBD1 (6 bases). CDR1 MGHRA and CDR2 YSYEKL come from the germline V gene. V lost 4 bases to trimming and J lost 0 bases, with 13 bases between them. This CDR3 is built from 16 residues. As DNA, the CDR3 is TGCGCCAGCAGCCGGGAGGGGGGCTATAGCAATCAGCCCCAGCATTTT. Its protein product is CASSREGGYSNQPQHF.

The chain employs TRBV4-1 and TRBJ1-5; 11 nucleotides line up with TRBD1. The junction had 3 bases not matched to a gene; V was cut back by 4 bases and J by 4 bases. This CDR3 contains 15 residues. Germline CDR1 reads MGHRA; CDR2 reads YSYEKL. The CDR3 spells CASSPGQGANQPQHF. CDR3 coding DNA: TGCGCCAGCAGCCCCGGACAGGGGGCAAATCAGCCCCAGCATTTT.

This clone showed up just a few times. The chain is built from TRBV15 and TRBJ1-1; D unclear. Trimming pared 4 bases from V and 4 bases from J, leaving 10 bases between. Germline V gives CDR1 LNHNV, CDR2 YYDKDF (reference sequence). The CDR3 is made up of 13 amino acids. The chain's CDR3 is CATSMEGTTEAFF. The DNA of the CDR3 is TGTGCCACCAGCATGGAGGGCACCACTGAAGCTTTCTTT.

This rearrangement joins TRBV27 to TRBJ1-5; D is possibly TRBD1 (5 bases). The germline V and J ends were trimmed by 8 bases and 7 bases, with 21 bases remaining between them. This CDR3 contains 15 residues. Germline V gene data show CDR1 as MNHEY and CDR2 as SMNVEV (reference sequence). DNA of the CDR3: TGTGCCAGCGGGCGGGGGGGTCCGGGGGGGCAGCCCCAGCATTTT. Translating it yields CASGRGGPGGQPQHF.

Only a few counts were recorded for this clone. The V and J genes are TRBV11-3 and TRBJ2-1; 8 nucleotides line up with TRBD2. V lost 3 bases to trimming and J lost 9 bases; unmatched junction nucleotides: 7. The CDR3 is 14 residues long. Germline loops: CDR1 SGHNT, CDR2 YENEEA. This chain's CDR3 is CASSFGGGMGEQFF. In DNA form, the CDR3 reads TGTGCCAGCAGCTTTGGCGGGGGGATGGGTGAGCAGTTCTTC.

The V call is TRBV30, the J call TRBJ1-1; no clear D. The CDR3 covers 15 residues. V shed 5 bases and J shed 0 bases, with 16 bases lying between them. Germline V CDR1 and CDR2: GTSNPN, SVGIG (reference sequence). The CDR3 protein is CAWYHGRILNTEAFF. In nucleotides, the CDR3 is TGTGCCTGGTATCACGGGAGGATCTTGAACACTGAAGCTTTCTTT.

The chain uses TRBV5-6 and TRBJ2-7; 8 bases match TRBD1. The CDR3 spans 14 residues. CDR1 is SGHDT and CDR2 is YYEEEE in the germline V gene. V was pared by 5 bases and J by 4 bases, with 8 bases of the junction left unmatched. The CDR3 sequence is CASRRAGGAYEQYV. The DNA of the CDR3 is TGTGCCAGCAGGCGCGCAGGGGGCGCGTACGAGCAGTACGTC.

The CDR3 reads CASSQPSGLAGVHEQFF. The CDR3, as DNA: TGTGCCAGCAGCCAACCGTCGGGACTAGCGGGAGTCCATGAGCAGTTCTTC. J is TRBJ2-1 and V is TRBV4-2; 14 nucleotides align to TRBD2. The CDR3 length is 17 residues. V was clipped by 2 bases and J by 8 bases; unmatched bases: 8. CDR1 and CDR2 (germline): LGHNA, YNFKEQ.

This clone appeared once. Other DNA sequences of this sample code for an identical CDR3. The chain carries TRBV5-1 and TRBJ2-5; 14 positions match TRBD2. CDR3 length: 20 amino acids. The germline V gene encodes CDR1 SGHRS and CDR2 YFSETQ. Trimming removed 4 bases from V and 2 bases from J; junction bases left unmatched: 16. The chain's CDR3 is CASSTLLGLAGGIRQETQYF. As DNA, the CDR3 is TGCGCCAGCAGCACGTTACTTGGACTAGCGGGAGGTATTCGGCAAGAGACCCAGTACTTC.

The chain joins TRBV2 to TRBJ1-1, with 7 bases identical to TRBD1. V shed 7 bases, J shed 1 base, and the junction held 6 bases outside the gene matches. Germline CDR1 is SNHLY and CDR2 is FYNNEI. The CDR3 is 14 amino acids. The DNA of the CDR3 is TGTGCCAGCAAGGGGGCTAGAAAGAACACTGAAGCTTTCTTT. This gives the protein CASKGARKNTEAFF.

The chain carries TRBV25-1 and TRBJ2-1; D is possibly TRBD2 (7 bases). V was pared by 3 bases and J by 4 bases, with 13 bases between. Germline CDR1 is MGHDK and CDR2 is SYGVNS. CDR3 size: 15 residues. For the CDR3, the DNA is TGTGCCAGCAGTGAGGGAGGGGGGGCTTACAATGAGCAGTTCTTC. This encodes CASSEGGGAYNEQFF.

The gene calls are TRBV14 and TRBJ1-1; D possibly corresponds to TRBD1 (6 bases). The CDR3 spans 15 residues. V lost 4 bases to trimming and J lost 5 bases, with 17 bases between them. Germline CDR1 SGHDN, CDR2 FVKESK. CDR3 DNA sequence: TGTGCCAGCAGCCTCGGGACACCCGCCGTGACTGAAGCTTTCTTT. It yields the protein CASSLGTPAVTEAFF.